The entry that follows covers one T cell receptor (beta chain) sequence. Its antigen is as yet unknown. Sequenced by immunoSEQ multiplex PCR; TCRdb stores in-frame clones only, minus some. The sample shows about 480,000 clones, 70% to 90% of them seen only once. The treatment was: around 19 received Ad26.COV2.S at low or high dose, single or two shots; five or six received placebo; per-sample allocation not given. The investigators took samples on day 63 after the first vaccine or placebo injection. The record originates from a study of Ad26.COV2.S vaccination and SARS-CoV-2 variants. Study-level findings and limits: Participants given vaccine showed non-spike TCR breadth similar to that of placebo recipients.

Per the germline V gene, CDR1 is MNHEY and CDR2 is SMNVEV (reference sequence). This CDR3 spans 12 amino acids. V dropped 7 bases and J dropped 1 base, with 7 bases sitting between them. The source material was peripheral blood, sampled in a trial of Ad26.COV2.S vaccine versus placebo. The sequence was collected from a person aged 18-65 years who received the Ad26.COV2.S COVID-19 vaccine or a placebo. This chain links TRBV27 with TRBJ1-1; no clear D gene. The CDR3 nucleotides are TGTGCCAGCATGAGAGGGAACACTGAAGCTTTCTTT. Its translation is CASMRGNTEAFF.